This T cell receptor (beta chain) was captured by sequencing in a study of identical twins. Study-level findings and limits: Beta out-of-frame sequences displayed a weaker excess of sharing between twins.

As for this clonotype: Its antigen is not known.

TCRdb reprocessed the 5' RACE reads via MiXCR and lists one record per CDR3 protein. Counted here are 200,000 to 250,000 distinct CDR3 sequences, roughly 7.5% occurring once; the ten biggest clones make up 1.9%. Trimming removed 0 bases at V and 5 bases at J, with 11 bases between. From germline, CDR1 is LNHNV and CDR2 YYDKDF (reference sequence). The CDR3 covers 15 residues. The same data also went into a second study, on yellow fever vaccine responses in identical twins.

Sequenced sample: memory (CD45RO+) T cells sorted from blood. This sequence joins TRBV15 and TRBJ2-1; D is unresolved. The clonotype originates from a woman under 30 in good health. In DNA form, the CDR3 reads TGTGCCACCAGCAGAGACCTTAGGGCGCACAATGAGCAGTTCTTC. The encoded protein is CATSRDLRAHNEQFF. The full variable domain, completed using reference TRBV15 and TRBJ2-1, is DAMVIQNPRYQVTQFGKPVTLSCSQTLNHNVMYWYQQKSSQAPKLLFHYYDKDFNNEADTPDNFQSRRPNTSFCFLDIRSPGLGDTAMYLCATSRDLRAHNEQFFGPGTRLTVL.